The clone carrying this TCR beta chain was seen ten or more times. The CDR3 length is 11 residues. Trimming removed 4 bases at V and 6 bases at J, with 7 bases between. Germline V lookup: CDR1 MNHEY, CDR2 SMNVEV (reference sequence). The sample's time point: newly diagnosed GD, antithyroid drugs for less than 3 months. Preparation of the TCR library used RNA extracted from PBMCs. Investigators prepared the TCR beta libraries by applying iRepertoire HTBI primers and Arm-PCR of CDR3 regions. TCRdb reprocessed the multiplex PCR reads with MiXCR, giving one entry per CDR3 protein. The sample has hundreds of thousands of distinct CDR3 sequences, 15% to 20% seen once. The sample is drawn from a study of regulatory T cells in long-lasting Graves disease. These data also formed part of another study, on T cells in Graves' hyperthyroidism and ophthalmopathy.

The clonotype was recovered from a man aged 18 to 29 with Graves disease. The J gene is TRBJ2-7, the V gene TRBV27; D gene uncertain. The input for sequencing was peripheral blood mononuclear cells (PBMCs), taken at new diagnosis, from a patient treated with antithyroid drugs. This CDR3 is CASSSIGEQYF. The CDR3 DNA reads TGTGCCAGCAGTTCAATCGGCGAGCAGTACTTC.